The TCR beta chain under discussion was sequenced for a study of CD8+CD57+ T cells in acquired aplastic anemia. Study results and caveats: The study found no significant CD8+ Simpson's diversity difference between patients and controls.

CDR3 and TCR beta VDJ profiling relied on a genomic DNA template. TCRdb re-derived calls from the reads in MiXCR, one entry per CDR3 protein. The sample lists roughly 190,000 distinct CDR3 sequences, 48% seen once, with approximately 9.4% in the top ten. Comment on this clonotype: Its specificity is unknown.

The V end lost 5 bases, the J end lost 6 bases, and 15 bases lay between the germline ends. This CDR3 region has 14 residues. Sequenced patients had shown CD8+CD57+ cell expansion by flow cytometry. The V and J genes are TRBV12-3 or TRBV12-4 and TRBJ2-3, with D maybe TRBD2 (7 bases). The receptor was derived from a human donor with aplastic anemia. Sequencing used sorted CD4+, CD8+, or CD8+CD57+ T cells (not recorded which) from PBMCs. The CDR3 region is CASSAGGGEDTQYF. CDR3 in DNA: TGTGCCAGCAGTGCCGGCGGGGGCGAGGATACGCAGTATTTT.